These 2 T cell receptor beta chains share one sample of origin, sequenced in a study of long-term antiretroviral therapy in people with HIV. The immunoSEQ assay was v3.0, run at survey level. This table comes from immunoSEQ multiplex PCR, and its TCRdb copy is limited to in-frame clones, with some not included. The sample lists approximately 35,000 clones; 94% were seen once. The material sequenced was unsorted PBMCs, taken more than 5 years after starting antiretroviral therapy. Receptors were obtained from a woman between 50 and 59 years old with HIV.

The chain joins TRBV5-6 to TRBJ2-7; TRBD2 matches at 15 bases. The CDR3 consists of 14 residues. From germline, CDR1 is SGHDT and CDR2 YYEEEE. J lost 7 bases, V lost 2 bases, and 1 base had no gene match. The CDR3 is CASSFGTSGGEQYF. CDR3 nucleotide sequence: TGTGCCAGCAGCTTTGGGACTAGCGGGGGGGAGCAGTACTTC.

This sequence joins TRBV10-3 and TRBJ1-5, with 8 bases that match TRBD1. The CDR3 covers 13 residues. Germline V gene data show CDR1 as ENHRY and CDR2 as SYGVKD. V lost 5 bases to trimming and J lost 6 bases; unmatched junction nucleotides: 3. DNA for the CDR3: TGTGCCATCAGTCAGGGGGCGAGTCAGCCCCAGCATTTT. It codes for CAISQGASQPQHF.